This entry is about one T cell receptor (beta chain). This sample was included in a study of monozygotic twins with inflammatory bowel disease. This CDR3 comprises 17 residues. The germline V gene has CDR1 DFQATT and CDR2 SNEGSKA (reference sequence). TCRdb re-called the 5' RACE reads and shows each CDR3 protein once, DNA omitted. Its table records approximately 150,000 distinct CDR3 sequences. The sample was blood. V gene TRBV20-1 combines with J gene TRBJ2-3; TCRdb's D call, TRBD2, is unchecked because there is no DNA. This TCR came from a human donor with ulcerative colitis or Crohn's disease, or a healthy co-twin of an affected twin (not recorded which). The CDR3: CSANTLATSGITDTQYF.